The T cell receptor beta chain under discussion was sequenced for a study of OX40 agonist ivuxolimab in advanced cancers. Turning to the study itself: Patients receiving dose escalation had hepatocellular carcinoma, melanoma, renal cell or head and neck cancer.

Study-wide results and caveats: With doses of 0.1 to 3.0 mg/kg, CD4+ and CD8+ blood T cells had undergone clonal expansion by week 6.

Patients were ineligible given autoimmune disease history or systemic immunosuppression. Baseline was the first blood sampling point, followed by cycle 4 day 1 and cycle 7 day 1. The J segment lost 2 bases and the V segment lost 1 base, leaving 9 bases of the junction unmatched. Germline lookup yields CDR1 MDHEN and CDR2 SYDVKM. The CDR3 extends over 17 amino acids. This clone occurred a few times. Antigen specificity is unknown. TCRdb keeps only in-frame clones here, not all; method: immunoSEQ multiplex PCR. The sample includes approximately 58,000 clones, approximately 84% seen only once; the top ten take about an eighth.

The sample here was CD4+ or CD8+ T cells sorted from blood, taken in a trial of the OX40 agonist ivuxolimab. The receptor's source is an adult with an advanced solid tumor such as melanoma, head and neck, liver or kidney cancer. The rearrangement links TRBV28 to TRBJ1-2, with 8 bases fitting TRBD1. In DNA form, the CDR3 reads TGTGCCAGCAGTTTATTGGACAGGGATGCCCTCAACTATGGCTACACCTTC. This sequence encodes CASSLLDRDALNYGYTF.